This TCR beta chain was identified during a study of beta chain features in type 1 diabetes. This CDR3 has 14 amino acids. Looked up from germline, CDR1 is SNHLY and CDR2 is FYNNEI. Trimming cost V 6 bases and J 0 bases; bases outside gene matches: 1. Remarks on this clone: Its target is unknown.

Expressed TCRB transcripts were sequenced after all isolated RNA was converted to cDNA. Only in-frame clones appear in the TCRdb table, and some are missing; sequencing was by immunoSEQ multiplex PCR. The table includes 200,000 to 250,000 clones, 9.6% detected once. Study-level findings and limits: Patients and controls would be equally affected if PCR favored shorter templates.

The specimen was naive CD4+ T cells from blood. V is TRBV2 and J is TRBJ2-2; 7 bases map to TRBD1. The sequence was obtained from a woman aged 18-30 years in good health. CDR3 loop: CASSGTANTGELFF. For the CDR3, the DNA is TGTGCCAGCAGCGGGACAGCGAACACCGGGGAGCTGTTTTTT.